The entry below gives a single T cell receptor (beta chain) sequence along with its context. This sample stems from a study of PD-L1 blockade in urothelial cancer. The overall study: Patients took up atezolizumab at some point between 2013 and 2014 at 1,200 mg intravenously every 3 weeks. About 90% of the roughly 30 patients comprised males who had bladder-origin urothelial cancer. After treatment start, blood was analyzed at 3 weeks (second dose) and at 6 weeks.

Assay used: immunoSEQ multiplex PCR; TCRdb lists only in-frame clones, some missing. The sample lists 85,000 to 130,000 clones, 91% occurring once. Germline V gene sequence: CDR1 SGHTA, CDR2 FQGNSA. V lost 5 bases to trimming and J lost 1 base, with 12 bases between them. This CDR3 is 15 amino acids long. The clonotype was recovered from an elderly woman with urothelial cancer. The genes are TRBV7-2 and TRBJ1-5; a possible D gene is TRBD1 (5 bases). The starting material was PBMCs, obtained around atezolizumab (anti-PD-L1) treatment. The DNA of the CDR3 is TGTGCCAGCAGCCGGCCCGGGGGGAGCAATCAGCCCCAGCATTTT. It yields the protein CASSRPGGSNQPQHF.